A selection of T cell receptor beta chains follows, all from one sample in a study of blood T cell repertoires in COVID-19. Clones were read by immunoSEQ multiplex PCR, and TCRdb kept only the in-frame ones, dropping some. Of 130,000 to 150,000 clones listed, 80% to 90% are singletons. The source material was peripheral blood. These TCRs come from an older woman with COVID-19, enrolled during active disease. Both conserved end residues are part of each CDR3. The D gene is left open where the match is weak. Clone size is not always given. Where it is, it says once, few, many or a class for expanded clones.

TRBJ1-3 TRBV20-1 - - TGCAGTGCTAGTATGGCTGCTTCTGGAAACACCATATATTTT CSASMAASGNTIYF
TRBJ2-1 TRBV9 - TRBD2 TGTGCCAGCAGCGTAGTTAGCGGGGGGGCCATAAATGAGCAGTTCTTC CASSVVSGGAINEQFF
TRBJ1-3 TRBV9 - - TGTGCCAGCAGCCGGGTCCCACCAACAGGAATCTCTGGAAACACCATATATTTT CASSRVPPTGISGNTIYF
TRBJ1-2 TRBV7-8 - TRBD1 TGTGCCAGCAGCCCGGGTTACAAACTCTTTCGACAGGGGCTTGGCTATGGCTACACCTTC CASSPGYKLFRQGLGYGYTF
TRBJ2-1 TRBV5-4 - - TGTGCCAGCAGCCCACGAGGGCTTGAAGGGAGGGGGGACTACAATGAGCAGTTCTTC CASSPRGLEGRGDYNEQFF
TRBJ2-1 TRBV7-3 - TRBD2 TGTGCCAGCAGCCCCGGGACTAGCTTGTACAATGAGCAGTTCTTC CASSPGTSLYNEQFF
TRBJ2-1 TRBV24-1 - TRBD1 TGTGCCACCAGTGACTCCGCTCCGGGACAGGGGGGGTACAATGAGCAGTTCTTC CATSDSAPGQGGYNEQFF
TRBJ1-2 TRBV20-1 - TRBD1 TGCAGTGCTAGTCGTTTAGGGCAGGGGGACCGGGGTGGCTACACCTTC CSASRLGQGDRGGYTF
TRBJ2-7 TRBV4-2 - TRBD1 TGTGCCAGCAGCGTGGGGACAGGGGATACATACGAGCAGTACTTC CASSVGTGDTYEQYF
TRBJ1-1 TRBV7-3 once - TGTGCCAGCAGCACCCGGAGGACTGAAGCTTTCTTT CASSTRRTEAFF
TRBJ2-5 TRBV7-3 - - TGTGCCAGCAGCCCAGGTACCCAAGAGACCCAGTACTTC CASSPGTQETQYF
TRBJ1-6 TRBV18 - TRBD1 TGTGCCAGCTCACTCCGGACAGGGGGCGGCGGAGATTCACCCCTCCACTTT CASSLRTGGGGDSPLHF
TRBJ2-1 TRBV6-5 - - TGTGCCAGCAGTTACTCATCAAGGGGGTACAATGAGCAGTTCTTC CASSYSSRGYNEQFF
TRBJ1-1 TRBV2 once TRBD1 TGTGCCACCTCGGGACAGGCTGTCCGGAGCACTGAAGCTTTCTTT CATSGQAVRSTEAFF
TRBJ1-6 TRBV4-1 once TRBD1 TGCGCCAGCATCCCTCAAGCCGGGACAGGGGATTCACCCCTCCACTTT CASIPQAGTGDSPLHF
TRBJ1-6 TRBV6-5 - TRBD1 TGTGCCAGCAGTTACACTGGACAGGGGAATTCACCCCTCCACTTT CASSYTGQGNSPLHF
TRBJ1-4 TRBV5-6 - TRBD1 TGTGCCAGCAGCTCCAGACAGGGGGGTAATGAAAAACTGTTTTTT CASSSRQGGNEKLFF
TRBJ2-7 TRBV5-1 - - TGCGCCAGCAGCTCTAATACAGGGTCTGGCTACGAGCAGTACTTC CASSSNTGSGYEQYF
TRBJ2-7 TRBV7-9 - - TGTGCCAGCAGCTTTTTCGGTGAGACCTACGAGCAGTACTTC CASSFFGETYEQYF
TRBJ1-5 TRBV6-6 - TRBD1 TGTGCCAGCAGTTGGTCAGGGGGCAGTCAGCCCCAGCATTTT CASSWSGGSQPQHF
TRBJ2-3 TRBV18 - - TGTGCCAGCTCACCACTGGCGGGCTCTAGCACAGATACGCAGTATTTT CASSPLAGSSTDTQYF
TRBJ1-5 TRBV6-5 - TRBD1 TGTGCCAGCAGCTCGGGACAGGGTGATCAGCCCCAGCATTTT CASSSGQGDQPQHF
TRBJ1-2 TRBV6-2/TRBV6-3 - - TGTGCCAGCAGTTTTGGACAACATAACTATGGCTACACCTTC CASSFGQHNYGYTF
TRBJ2-5 TRBV15 - - TGTGCCACCAGCCCCGGGACGAAACCGGGAGCCCAGTACTTC CATSPGTKPGAQYF
TRBJ2-1 TRBV5-5 - - TGTGCCAGCAGCCCTACAGGGTATGAGCAGTTCTTC CASSPTGYEQFF
TRBJ1-5 TRBV27 - TRBD1 TGTGCCAGCAGTCCGCAGGGGGCGACGAATCAGCCCCAGCATTTT CASSPQGATNQPQHF
TRBJ2-7 TRBV5-1 - TRBD2 TGCGCCAGCACCGGGGGGTCCTACGAGCAGTACTTC CASTGGSYEQYF
TRBJ1-1 TRBV7-8 - - TGTGCCAGCAGCCGACTCAGGAACACTGAAGCTTTCTTT CASSRLRNTEAFF
TRBJ2-5 TRBV18 - TRBD2 TGTGCTACCATGGCGGGGGGACAAGAGACCCAGTACTTC CATMAGGQETQYF
TRBJ2-5 TRBV2 - TRBD2 TGTGCCAGCAGTGGGGGACTAGCTGAAGAGACCCAGTACTTC CASSGGLAEETQYF
TRBJ1-2 TRBV4-1 - - TGCGCCAGCAGCCAAGTTTCCCTTCAGGGTCTGTCTAACTATGGCTACACCTTC CASSQVSLQGLSNYGYTF
TRBJ2-1 TRBV2 - - TGTGCCACCCCGGGGAATTACAATGAGCAGTTCTTC CATPGNYNEQFF
TRBJ2-3 TRBV4-1 - - TGCGCCAGCAGCCTTAGCGTTCCCTCCCCACAAGATACGCAGTATTTT CASSLSVPSPQDTQYF
TRBJ1-1 TRBV10-3 once - TGTGCCATCAGTGAGCGGGGGGAGAGCACTGAAGCTTTCTTT CAISERGESTEAFF
TRBJ1-4 TRBV27 - - TGTGCCAGCAGTCTCCAGGGGATGGGGAGTGAAAAACTGTTTTTT CASSLQGMGSEKLFF
TRBJ1-2 TRBV6-1 - - TGTGCCAGCAGTGAAGACACAGCAGTTCTATATGGCTACACCTTC CASSEDTAVLYGYTF